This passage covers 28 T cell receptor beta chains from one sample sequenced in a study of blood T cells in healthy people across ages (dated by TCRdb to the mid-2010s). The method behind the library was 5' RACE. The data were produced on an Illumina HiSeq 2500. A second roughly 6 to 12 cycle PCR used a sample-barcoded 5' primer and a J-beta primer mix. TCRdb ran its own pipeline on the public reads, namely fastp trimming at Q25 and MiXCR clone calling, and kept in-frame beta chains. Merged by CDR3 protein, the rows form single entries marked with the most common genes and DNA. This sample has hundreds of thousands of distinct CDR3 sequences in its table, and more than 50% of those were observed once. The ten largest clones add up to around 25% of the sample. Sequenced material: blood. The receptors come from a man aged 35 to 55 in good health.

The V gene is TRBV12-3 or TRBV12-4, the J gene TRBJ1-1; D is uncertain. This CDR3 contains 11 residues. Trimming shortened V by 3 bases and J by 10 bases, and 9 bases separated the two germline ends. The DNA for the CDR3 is TGTGCCAGCAGTTTTGGTTCCGTAGCTTTCTTT. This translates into CASSFGSVAFF.

CDR3 DNA: TGCAGTGCTAGAGAACTAGCGGGGGACTCCTACGAGCAGTACTTC. Its protein is CSARELAGDSYEQYF. This chain uses TRBV20-1 with TRBJ2-7; 11 bases agree with TRBD2. CDR3 size: 15 residues. V trimming: 0 bases; J trimming: 0 bases; junction bases outside the gene matches: 1. Germline V gives CDR1 DFQATT, CDR2 SNEGSKA (reference sequence).

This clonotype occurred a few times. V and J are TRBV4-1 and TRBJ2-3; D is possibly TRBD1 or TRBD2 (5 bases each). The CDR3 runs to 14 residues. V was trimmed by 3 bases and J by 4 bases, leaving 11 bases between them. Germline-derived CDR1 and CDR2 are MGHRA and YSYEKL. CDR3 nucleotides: TGCGCCAGCAGCCAGGGGGTTGCACCAGATACGCAGTATTTT. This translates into CASSQGVAPDTQYF.

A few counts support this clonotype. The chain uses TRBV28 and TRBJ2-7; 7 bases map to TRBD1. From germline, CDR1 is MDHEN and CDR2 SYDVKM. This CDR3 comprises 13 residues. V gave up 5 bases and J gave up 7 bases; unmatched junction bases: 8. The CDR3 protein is CASSNRGLKEQYF. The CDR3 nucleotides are TGTGCCAGCAGTAACAGGGGTCTTAAGGAGCAGTACTTC.

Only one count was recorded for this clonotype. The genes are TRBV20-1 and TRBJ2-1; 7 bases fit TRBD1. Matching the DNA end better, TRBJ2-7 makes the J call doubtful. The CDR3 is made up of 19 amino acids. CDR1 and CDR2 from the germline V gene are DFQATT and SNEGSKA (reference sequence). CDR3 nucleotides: TGCAGTGCTAGCATGGTATCGGGACAGAACTCCCGGCTCGCCTACGAGCAGTACTTC. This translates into CSASMVSGQNSRLAYEQYF.

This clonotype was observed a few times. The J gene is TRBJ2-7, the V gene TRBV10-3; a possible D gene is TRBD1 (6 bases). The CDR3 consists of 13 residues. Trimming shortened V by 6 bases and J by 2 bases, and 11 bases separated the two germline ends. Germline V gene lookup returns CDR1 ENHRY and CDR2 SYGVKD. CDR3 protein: CAISSGQPYEQYF. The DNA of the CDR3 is TGTGCCATCAGCTCCGGACAGCCCTACGAGCAGTACTTC.

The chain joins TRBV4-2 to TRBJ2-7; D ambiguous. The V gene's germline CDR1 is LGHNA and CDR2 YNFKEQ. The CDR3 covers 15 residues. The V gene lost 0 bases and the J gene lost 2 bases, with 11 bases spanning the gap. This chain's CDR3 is CASSQDEWSTYEQYF. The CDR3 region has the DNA TGTGCCAGCAGCCAAGATGAGTGGAGTACCTACGAGCAGTACTTC.

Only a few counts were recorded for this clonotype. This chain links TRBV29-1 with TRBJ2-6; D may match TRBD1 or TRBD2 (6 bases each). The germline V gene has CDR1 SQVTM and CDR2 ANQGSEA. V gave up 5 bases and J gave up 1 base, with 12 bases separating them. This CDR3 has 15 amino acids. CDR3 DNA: TGCAGCGTTAGGGGGGCGGTATCTGGGGCCAACGTCCTGACTTTC. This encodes CSVRGAVSGANVLTF.

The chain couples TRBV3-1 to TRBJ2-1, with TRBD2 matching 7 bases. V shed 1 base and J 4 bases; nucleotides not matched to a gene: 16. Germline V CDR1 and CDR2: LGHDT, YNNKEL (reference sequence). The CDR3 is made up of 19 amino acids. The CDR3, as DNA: TGTGCCAGCAGCCAAGGATCGGGTACTAGCGACTTGTTGTACAATGAGCAGTTCTTC. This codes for CASSQGSGTSDLLYNEQFF.

The CDR3 DNA is TGCAGCGTTTCACCGGGACAGCGATACGAGCAGTACTTC. This translates into CSVSPGQRYEQYF. This chain links TRBV29-1 with TRBJ2-7; 7 bases agree with TRBD1. The CDR3 loop spans 13 amino acids. Germline V gene data show CDR1 as SQVTM and CDR2 as ANQGSEA. V lost 5 bases, J lost 4 bases, and 8 bases stayed unmatched.

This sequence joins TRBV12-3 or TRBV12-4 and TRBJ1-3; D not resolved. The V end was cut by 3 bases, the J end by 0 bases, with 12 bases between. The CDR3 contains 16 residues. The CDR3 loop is CASSLVADNSGNTIYF. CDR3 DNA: TGTGCCAGCAGTTTGGTTGCAGACAACTCTGGAAACACCATATATTTT.

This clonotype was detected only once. CDR3 sequence reads: CASSYLWGPQYF. Here the CDR3 DNA reads TGTGCCAGCAGCTATTTGTGGGGTCCGCAGTATTTT. The rearrangement uses TRBV6-5 and TRBJ2-3; D unclear. V dropped 6 bases and J dropped 10 bases, with 14 bases sitting between them. Germline V gene sequence: CDR1 MNHEY, CDR2 SVGAGI. This CDR3 comprises 12 residues.

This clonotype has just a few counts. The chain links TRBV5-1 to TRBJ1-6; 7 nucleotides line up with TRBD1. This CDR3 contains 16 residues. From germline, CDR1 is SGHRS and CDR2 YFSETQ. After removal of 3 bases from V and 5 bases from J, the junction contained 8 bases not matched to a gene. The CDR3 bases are TGCGCCAGCAGCTCTTCCGGAACAGGGGATAATTCACCCCTCCACTTT. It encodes CASSSSGTGDNSPLHF.

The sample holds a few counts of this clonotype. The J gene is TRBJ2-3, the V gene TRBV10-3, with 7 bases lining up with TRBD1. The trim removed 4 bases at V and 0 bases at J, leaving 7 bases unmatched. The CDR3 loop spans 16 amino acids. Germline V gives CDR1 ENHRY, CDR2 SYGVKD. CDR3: CAISGKRDRSTDTQYF. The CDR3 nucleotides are TGTGCCATCAGTGGCAAAAGGGACAGAAGCACAGATACGCAGTATTTT.

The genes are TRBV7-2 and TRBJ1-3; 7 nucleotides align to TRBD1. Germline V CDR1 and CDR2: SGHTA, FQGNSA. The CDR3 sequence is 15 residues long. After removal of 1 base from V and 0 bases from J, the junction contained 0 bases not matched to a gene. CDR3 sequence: CASSLDRGSGNTIYF. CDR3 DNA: TGTGCCAGCAGCTTAGACAGGGGCTCTGGAAACACCATATATTTT.

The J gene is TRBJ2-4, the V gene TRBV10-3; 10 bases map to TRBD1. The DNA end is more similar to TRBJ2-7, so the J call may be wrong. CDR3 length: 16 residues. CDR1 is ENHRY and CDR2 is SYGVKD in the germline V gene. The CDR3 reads CAISESGTGDPYEQYF. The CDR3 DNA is TGTGCCATCAGTGAAAGCGGGACAGGGGATCCATACGAGCAGTACTTC.

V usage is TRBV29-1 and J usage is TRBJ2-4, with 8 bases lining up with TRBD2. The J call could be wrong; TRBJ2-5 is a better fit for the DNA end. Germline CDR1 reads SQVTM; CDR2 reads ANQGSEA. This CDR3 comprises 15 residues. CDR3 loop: CSVEGLRGVGETQYF. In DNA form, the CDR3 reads TGCAGCGTTGAAGGCCTGCGGGGGGTAGGAGAGACCCAGTACTTC.

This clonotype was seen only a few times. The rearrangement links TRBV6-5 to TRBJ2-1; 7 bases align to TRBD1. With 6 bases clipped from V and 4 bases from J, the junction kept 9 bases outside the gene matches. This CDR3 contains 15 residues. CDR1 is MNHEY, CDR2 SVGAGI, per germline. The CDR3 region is CASSLRTGGYNEQFF. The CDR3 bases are TGTGCCAGCAGCCTCCGGACAGGCGGATACAATGAGCAGTTCTTC.

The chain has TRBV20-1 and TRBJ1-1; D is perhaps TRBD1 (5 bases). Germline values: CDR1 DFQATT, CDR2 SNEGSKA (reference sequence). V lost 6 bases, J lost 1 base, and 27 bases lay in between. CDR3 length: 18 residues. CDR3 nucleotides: TGCAGTGCGGTCCCGGTCGTGGGGCGCCGGATTCAGAACACTGAAGCTTTCTTT. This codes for CSAVPVVGRRIQNTEAFF.

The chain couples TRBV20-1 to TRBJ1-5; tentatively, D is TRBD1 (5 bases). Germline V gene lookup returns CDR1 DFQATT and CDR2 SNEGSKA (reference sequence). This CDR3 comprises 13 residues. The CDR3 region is CSATRGQNQPQHF. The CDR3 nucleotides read TGCAGCGCGACAAGGGGCCAGAATCAGCCCCAGCATTTT.

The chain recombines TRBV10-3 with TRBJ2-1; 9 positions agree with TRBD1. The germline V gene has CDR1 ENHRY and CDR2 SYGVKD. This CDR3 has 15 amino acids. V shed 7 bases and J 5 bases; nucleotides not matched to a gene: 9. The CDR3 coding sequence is TGTGCCATCAAGAGGGGGACAGGGTCGAACAATGAGCAGTTCTTC. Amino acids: CAIKRGTGSNNEQFF.

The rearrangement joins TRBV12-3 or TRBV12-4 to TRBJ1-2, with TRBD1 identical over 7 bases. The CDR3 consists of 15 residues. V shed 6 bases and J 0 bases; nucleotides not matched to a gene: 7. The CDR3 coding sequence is TGTGCCAGCAGACCTCAACAGGGGACTAACTATGGCTACACCTTC. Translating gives CASRPQQGTNYGYTF.

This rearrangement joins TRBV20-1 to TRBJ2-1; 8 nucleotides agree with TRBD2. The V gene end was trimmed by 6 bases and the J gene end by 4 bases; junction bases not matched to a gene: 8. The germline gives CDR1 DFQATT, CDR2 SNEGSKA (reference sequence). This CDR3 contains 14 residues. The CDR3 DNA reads TGCAGTGCCAAGGGAGCGGGAGATTACAATGAGCAGTTCTTC. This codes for CSAKGAGDYNEQFF.

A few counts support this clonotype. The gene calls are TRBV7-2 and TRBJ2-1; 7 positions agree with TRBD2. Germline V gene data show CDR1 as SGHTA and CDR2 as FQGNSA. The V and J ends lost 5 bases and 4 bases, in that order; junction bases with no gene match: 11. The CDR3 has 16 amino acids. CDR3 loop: CASSATGTTIYNEQFF. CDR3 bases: TGTGCCAGCAGCGCAACCGGGACTACTATATACAATGAGCAGTTCTTC.

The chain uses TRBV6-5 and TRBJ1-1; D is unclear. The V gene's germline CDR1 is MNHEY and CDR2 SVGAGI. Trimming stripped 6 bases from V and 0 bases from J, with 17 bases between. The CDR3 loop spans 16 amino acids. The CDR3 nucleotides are TGTGCCAGCAGCAAAAACCTAAGATACATGAACACTGAAGCTTTCTTT. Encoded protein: CASSKNLRYMNTEAFF.

For the CDR3, the DNA is TGTGCCAGCACAGGAACCGGTGACAATTACAATGAGCAGTTCTTC. Translating it yields CASTGTGDNYNEQFF. This sequence joins TRBV6-6 and TRBJ2-1, with D unclear. V was pared by 7 bases and J by 4 bases, with 17 bases between. Germline V gene data show CDR1 as MNHNY and CDR2 as SVGAGI (reference sequence). This CDR3 spans 15 amino acids.

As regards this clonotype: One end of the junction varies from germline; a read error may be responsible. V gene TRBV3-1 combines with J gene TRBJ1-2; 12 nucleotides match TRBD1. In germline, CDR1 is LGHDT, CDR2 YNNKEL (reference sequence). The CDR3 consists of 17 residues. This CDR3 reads CASSQESRGTGGYDYTF. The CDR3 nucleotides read TGTGCCAGCAGCCAAGAATCGAGAGGGACAGGGGGCTATGACTACACCTTC. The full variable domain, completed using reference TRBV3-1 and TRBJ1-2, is DTAVSQTPKYLVTQMGNDKSIKCEQNLGHDTMYWYKQDSKKFLKIMFSYNNKELIINETVPNRFSPKSPDKAHLNLHINSLELGDSAVYFCASSQESRGTGGYDYTFGSGTRLTVV.

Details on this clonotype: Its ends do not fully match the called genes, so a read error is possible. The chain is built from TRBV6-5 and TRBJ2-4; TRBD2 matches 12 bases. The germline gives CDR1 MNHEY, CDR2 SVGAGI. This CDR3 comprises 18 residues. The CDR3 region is CASSSPILAGGLRNIRYF. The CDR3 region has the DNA TGTGCCAGCAGTTCCCCCATACTAGCGGGGGGTTTGAGAAACATTCGGTACTTC.